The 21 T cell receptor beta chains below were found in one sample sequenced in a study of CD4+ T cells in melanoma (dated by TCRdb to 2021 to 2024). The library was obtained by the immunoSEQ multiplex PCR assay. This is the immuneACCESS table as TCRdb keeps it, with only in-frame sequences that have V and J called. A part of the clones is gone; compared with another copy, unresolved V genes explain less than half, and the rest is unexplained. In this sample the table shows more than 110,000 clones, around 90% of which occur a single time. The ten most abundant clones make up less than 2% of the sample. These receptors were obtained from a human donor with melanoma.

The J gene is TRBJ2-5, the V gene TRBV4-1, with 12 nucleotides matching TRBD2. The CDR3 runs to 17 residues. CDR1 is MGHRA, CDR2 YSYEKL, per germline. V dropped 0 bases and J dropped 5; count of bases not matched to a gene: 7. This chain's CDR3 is CASSQDRGLAGGETQYF. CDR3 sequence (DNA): TGCGCCAGCAGCCAAGATCGGGGGCTAGCGGGGGGGGAGACCCAGTACTTC.

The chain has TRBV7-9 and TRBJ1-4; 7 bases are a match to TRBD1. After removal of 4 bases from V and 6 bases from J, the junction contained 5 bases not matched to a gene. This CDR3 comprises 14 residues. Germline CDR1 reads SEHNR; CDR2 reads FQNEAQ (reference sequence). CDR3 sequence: CASSYDRDDEKLFF. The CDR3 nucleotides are TGTGCCAGCAGCTACGACAGGGACGATGAAAAACTGTTTTTT.

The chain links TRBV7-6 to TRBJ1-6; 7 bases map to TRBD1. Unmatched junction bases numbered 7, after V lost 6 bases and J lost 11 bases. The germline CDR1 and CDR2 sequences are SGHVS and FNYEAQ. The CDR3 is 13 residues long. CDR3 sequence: CASRRKGQTPLHF. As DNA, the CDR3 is TGTGCCAGCAGGAGAAAGGGACAGACACCCCTCCACTTT.

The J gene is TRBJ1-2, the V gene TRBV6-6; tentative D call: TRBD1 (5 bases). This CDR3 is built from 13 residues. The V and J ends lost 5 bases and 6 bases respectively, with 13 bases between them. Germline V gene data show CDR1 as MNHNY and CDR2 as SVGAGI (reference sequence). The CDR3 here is CASSPRQTNGYTF. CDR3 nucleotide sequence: TGTGCCAGCAGTCCCCGACAGACGAATGGCTACACCTTC.

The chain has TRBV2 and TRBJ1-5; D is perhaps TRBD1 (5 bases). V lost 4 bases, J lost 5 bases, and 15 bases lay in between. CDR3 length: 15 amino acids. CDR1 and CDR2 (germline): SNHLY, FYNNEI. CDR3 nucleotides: TGTGCCAGCAGTGGTCTTCAGGGTGGGGATCAGCCCCAGCATTTT. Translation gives CASSGLQGGDQPQHF.

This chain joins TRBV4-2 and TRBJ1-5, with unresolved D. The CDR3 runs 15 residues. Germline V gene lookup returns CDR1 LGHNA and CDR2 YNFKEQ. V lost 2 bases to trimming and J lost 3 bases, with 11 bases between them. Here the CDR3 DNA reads TGTGCCAGCAGCCAACCCGGGCAGGACAATCAGCCCCAGCATTTT. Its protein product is CASSQPGQDNQPQHF.

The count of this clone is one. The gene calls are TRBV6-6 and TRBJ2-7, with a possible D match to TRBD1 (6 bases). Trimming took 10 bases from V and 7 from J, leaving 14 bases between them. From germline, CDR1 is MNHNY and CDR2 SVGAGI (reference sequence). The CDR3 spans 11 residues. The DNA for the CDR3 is TGTGCCACCCGGACAGAGAAAGAGCAGTACTTC. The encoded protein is CATRTEKEQYF.

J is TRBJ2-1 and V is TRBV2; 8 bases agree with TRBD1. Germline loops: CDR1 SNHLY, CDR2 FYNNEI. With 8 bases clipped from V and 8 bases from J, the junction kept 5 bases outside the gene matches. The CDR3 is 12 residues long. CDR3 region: CASGQGLYEQFF. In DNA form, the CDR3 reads TGTGCCAGCGGACAGGGCTTGTATGAGCAGTTCTTC.

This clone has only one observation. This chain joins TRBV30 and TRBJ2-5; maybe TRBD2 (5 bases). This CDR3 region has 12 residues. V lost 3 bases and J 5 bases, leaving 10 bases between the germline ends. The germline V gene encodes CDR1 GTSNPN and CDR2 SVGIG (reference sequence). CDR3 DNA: TGTGCCTGGAGAGCGGACCGGGAGACCCAGTACTTC. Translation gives CAWRADRETQYF.

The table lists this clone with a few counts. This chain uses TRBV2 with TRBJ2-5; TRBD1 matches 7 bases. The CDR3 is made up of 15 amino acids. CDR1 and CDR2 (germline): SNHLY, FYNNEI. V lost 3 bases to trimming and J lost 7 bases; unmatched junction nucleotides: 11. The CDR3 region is CASSDEGADAGTQYF. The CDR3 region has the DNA TGTGCCAGCAGTGACGAGGGGGCGGACGCGGGGACCCAGTACTTC.

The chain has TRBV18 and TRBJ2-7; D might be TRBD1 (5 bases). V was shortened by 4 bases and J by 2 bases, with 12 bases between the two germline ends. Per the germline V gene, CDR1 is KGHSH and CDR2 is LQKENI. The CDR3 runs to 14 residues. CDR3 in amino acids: CASSQGPWPYEQYF. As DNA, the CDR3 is TGTGCCAGCTCACAGGGGCCTTGGCCCTACGAGCAGTACTTC.

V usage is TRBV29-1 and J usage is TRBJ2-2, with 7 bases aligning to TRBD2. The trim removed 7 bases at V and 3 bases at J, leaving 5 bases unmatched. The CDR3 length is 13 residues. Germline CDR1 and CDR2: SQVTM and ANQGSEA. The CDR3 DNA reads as TGCAGCGCGGGGACTACGTACACCGGGGAGCTGTTTTTT. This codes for CSAGTTYTGELFF.

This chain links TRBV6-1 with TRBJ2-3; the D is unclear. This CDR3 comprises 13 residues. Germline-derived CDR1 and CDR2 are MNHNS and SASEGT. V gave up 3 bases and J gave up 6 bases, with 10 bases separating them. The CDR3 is CASSDYLWDTQYF. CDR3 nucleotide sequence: TGTGCCAGCAGTGACTACTTGTGGGATACGCAGTATTTT.

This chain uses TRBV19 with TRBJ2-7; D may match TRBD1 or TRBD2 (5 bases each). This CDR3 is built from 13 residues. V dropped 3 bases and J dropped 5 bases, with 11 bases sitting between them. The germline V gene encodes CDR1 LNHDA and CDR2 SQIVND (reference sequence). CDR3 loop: CASSMGTRDEQYF. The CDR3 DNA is TGTGCCAGTAGTATGGGGACCCGCGACGAGCAGTACTTC.

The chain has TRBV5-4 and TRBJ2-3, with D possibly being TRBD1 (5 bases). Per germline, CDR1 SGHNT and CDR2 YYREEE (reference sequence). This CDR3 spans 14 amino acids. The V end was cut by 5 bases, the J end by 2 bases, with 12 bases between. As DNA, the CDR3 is TGTGCCAGCAGGGAGCAGGGCCCCACAGATACGCAGTATTTT. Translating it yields CASREQGPTDTQYF.

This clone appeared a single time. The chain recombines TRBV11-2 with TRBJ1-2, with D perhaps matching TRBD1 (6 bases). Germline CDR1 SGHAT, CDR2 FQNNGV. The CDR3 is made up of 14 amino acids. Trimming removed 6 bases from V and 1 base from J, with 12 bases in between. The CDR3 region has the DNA TGTGCCAGCAGTAGGACAGACCGTAACTATGGCTACACCTTC. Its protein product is CASSRTDRNYGYTF.

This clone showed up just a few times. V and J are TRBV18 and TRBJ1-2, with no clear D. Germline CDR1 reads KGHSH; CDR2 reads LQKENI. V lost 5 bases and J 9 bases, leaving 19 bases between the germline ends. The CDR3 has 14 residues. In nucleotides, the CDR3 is TGTGCCAGCTCAATCCAAACCCGGTCGGGGAGCTACACCTTC. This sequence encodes CASSIQTRSGSYTF.

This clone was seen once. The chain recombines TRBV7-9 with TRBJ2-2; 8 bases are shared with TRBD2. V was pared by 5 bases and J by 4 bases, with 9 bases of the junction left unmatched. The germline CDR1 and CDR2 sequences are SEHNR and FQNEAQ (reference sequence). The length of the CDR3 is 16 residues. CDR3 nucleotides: TGTGCCAGCAGCAACACCGGGGGGGCGCTCACCGGGGAGCTGTTTTTT. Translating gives CASSNTGGALTGELFF. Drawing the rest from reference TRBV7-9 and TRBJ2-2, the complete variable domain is DTGVSQNPRHKITKRGQNVTFRCDPISEHNRLYWYRQTLGQGPEFLTYFQNEAQLEKSRLLSDRFSAERPKGSFSTLEIQRTEQGDSAMYLCASSNTGGALTGELFFGEGSRLTVL.

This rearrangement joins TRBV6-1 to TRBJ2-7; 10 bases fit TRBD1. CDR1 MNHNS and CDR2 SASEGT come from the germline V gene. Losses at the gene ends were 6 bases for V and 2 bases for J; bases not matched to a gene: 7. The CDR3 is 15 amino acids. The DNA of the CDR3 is TGTGCCAGCAGAACCGACAGGGGGCCTGCCTACGAGCAGTACTTC. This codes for CASRTDRGPAYEQYF.

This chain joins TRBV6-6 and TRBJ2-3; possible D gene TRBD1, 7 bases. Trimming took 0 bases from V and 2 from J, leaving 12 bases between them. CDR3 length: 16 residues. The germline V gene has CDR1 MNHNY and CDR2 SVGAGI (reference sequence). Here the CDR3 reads CASSYSMEGATDTQYF. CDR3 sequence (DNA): TGTGCCAGCAGTTACTCGATGGAGGGGGCCACAGATACGCAGTATTTT.

CDR3 loop: CASSRSGGDGQGPYNEQFF. The DNA of the CDR3 is TGTGCCAGCAGTAGAAGCGGGGGGGACGGACAGGGCCCCTACAATGAGCAGTTCTTC. The V call is TRBV7-3, the J call TRBJ2-1; 10 positions agree with TRBD2. Trimming removed 6 bases from V and 2 bases from J; junction bases left unmatched: 16. CDR1 is SGHTA, CDR2 FQGTGA, per germline. This CDR3 spans 19 amino acids.